The 14 T cell receptor beta chains reported below all come from one sample, sequenced in a study of shared clonotypes between healthy human individuals. Repertoires were generated with immunoSEQ multiplex PCR, while TCRdb's copy carries only in-frame clones and drops some. This sample has a few million clones; roughly 92% occur once, and the top ten carry about 0.41%. Sequencing was carried out using naive CD4+ T cells from PBMCs. Subset: CD45RA+ positively selected. Receptors originate from a man aged 18 to 29 in good health. Some clones in this sample may be carry-over from other donors' samples.

The chain uses TRBV6-5 and TRBJ1-2; 9 bases fit TRBD1. The J segment lost 4 bases and the V segment lost 4 bases, leaving 10 bases of the junction unmatched. CDR3 length: 16 residues. Germline CDR1 reads MNHEY; CDR2 reads SVGAGI. CDR3 nucleotide sequence: TGTGCCAGCAGTTTGGATACTACGGGACAGGGCTATGGCTACACCTTC. It translates to CASSLDTTGQGYGYTF.

This clone was found once. The rearrangement links TRBV7-2 to TRBJ2-1; D is ambiguous. Germline CDR1 is SGHTA and CDR2 is FQGNSA. The CDR3 covers 17 residues. V lost 4 bases, J lost 3 bases, and 19 bases lay in between. CDR3 sequence reads: CASSSPPWSVVYNEQFF. The CDR3 DNA is TGTGCCAGCAGCTCTCCCCCATGGAGCGTGGTCTACAATGAGCAGTTCTTC.

The chain employs TRBV4-1 and TRBJ2-1; TRBD1 agrees at 9 bases. Per germline, CDR1 MGHRA and CDR2 YSYEKL. The CDR3 is 17 residues long. J lost 6 bases, V lost 1 base, and 10 bases had no gene match. The chain's CDR3 is CASSQGKGDRAFNEQFF. CDR3 DNA: TGCGCCAGCAGCCAAGGGAAGGGGGACAGGGCTTTCAATGAGCAGTTCTTC.

The chain uses TRBV28 and TRBJ1-2; D unclear. V lost 4 bases and J 5 bases, leaving 14 bases between the germline ends. CDR1 and CDR2 (germline): MDHEN, SYDVKM. This CDR3 spans 14 amino acids. The CDR3 is CASSSVENGYGYTF. CDR3 nucleotides: TGTGCCAGCAGTTCGGTGGAGAACGGGTATGGCTACACCTTC.

The chain combines TRBV7-9 with TRBJ2-7; 10 bases fit TRBD2. Germline V gene sequence: CDR1 SEHNR, CDR2 FQNEAQ (reference sequence). The V and J ends lost 1 base and 3 bases, in that order; junction bases with no gene match: 3. The CDR3 length is 15 residues. As DNA, the CDR3 is TGTGCCAGCAGCTTAGGATCTAGCGGGAGCTACGAGCAGTACTTC. This encodes CASSLGSSGSYEQYF.

V and J are TRBV30 and TRBJ2-7, with a tentative D call TRBD2 (8 bases). V lost 4 bases and J 2 bases, leaving 24 bases between the germline ends. The germline V gene has CDR1 GTSNPN and CDR2 SVGIG (reference sequence). The length of the CDR3 is 17 residues. The DNA of the CDR3 is TGTGCCTGGAACGGGAGGGCAGGGGGATACCGTGCCTACGAGCAGTACTTC. Its translation is CAWNGRAGGYRAYEQYF.

CDR3 residues: CASRSGRLAGYEQYF. The CDR3 DNA is TGTGCCAGCAGGTCCGGGCGACTAGCGGGTTACGAGCAGTACTTC. V and J are TRBV5-6 and TRBJ2-7; 10 nucleotides agree with TRBD2. Unmatched junction bases numbered 9, after V lost 5 bases and J lost 4 bases. Germline CDR1 and CDR2: SGHDT and YYEEEE. The CDR3 consists of 15 residues.

This chain joins TRBV5-1 and TRBJ2-6; no firm D call. V dropped 1 base and J dropped 2 bases, with 4 bases sitting between them. The CDR3 runs 14 residues. Germline V gene lookup returns CDR1 SGHRS and CDR2 YFSETQ. In DNA form, the CDR3 reads TGCGCCAGCAGCTTGAATCCTGGGGCCAACGTCCTGACTTTC. This encodes CASSLNPGANVLTF. The full variable domain, with the rest looked up from reference TRBV5-1 and TRBJ2-6, is KAGVTQTPRYLIKTRGQQVTLSCSPISGHRSVSWYQQTPGQGLQFLFEYFSETQRNKGNFPGRFSGRQFSNSRSEMNVSTLELGDSALYLCASSLNPGANVLTFGAGSRLTVL.

The CDR3 sequence: CASSQRNTGELFF. DNA for the CDR3: TGTGCCAGCAGCCAAAGGAACACCGGGGAGCTGTTTTTT. This chain joins TRBV7-3 and TRBJ2-2; D gene unclear. V gave up 5 bases and J gave up 1 base, with 5 bases separating them. CDR1 is SGHTA and CDR2 is FQGTGA in the germline V gene. CDR3 size: 13 residues. The variable domain in full, with the rest retrieved from reference TRBV7-3 and TRBJ2-2, is GAGVSQTPSNKVTEKGKYVELRCDPISGHTALYWYRQSLGQGPEFLIYFQGTGAADDSGLPNDRFFAVRPEGSVSTLKIQRTERGDSAVYLCASSQRNTGELFFGEGSRLTVL.

V is TRBV18 and J is TRBJ1-5; D call uncertain. This CDR3 has 16 residues. Per germline, CDR1 KGHSH and CDR2 LQKENI. V shed 6 bases and J shed 5 bases, with 20 bases lying between them. CDR3 sequence reads: CASSEGTPLRDQPQHF. The CDR3 DNA follows: TGTGCCAGCTCTGAAGGTACACCTCTTAGGGATCAGCCCCAGCATTTT.

The V call is TRBV10-3, the J call TRBJ1-5; D perhaps matches TRBD1 (6 bases). The germline CDR1 and CDR2 sequences are ENHRY and SYGVKD. Trimming stripped 2 bases from V and 3 bases from J, with 11 bases between. This CDR3 is 15 amino acids long. The CDR3 spells CAISEGDRNNQPQHF. The CDR3 DNA is TGTGCCATCAGTGAGGGTGACAGGAACAATCAGCCCCAGCATTTT.

J is TRBJ1-2 and V is TRBV5-8, with unresolved D. The CDR3 sequence is 11 residues long. The germline V and J ends were trimmed by 0 bases and 8 bases, with 5 bases remaining between them. Germline CDR1 reads SGHTS; CDR2 reads YDEGEE. The CDR3 is CASSLAGGYTF. CDR3 nucleotide sequence: TGTGCCAGCAGCTTGGCAGGCGGCTACACCTTC.

This clone has just one count. The chain recombines TRBV27 with TRBJ1-1, with D perhaps matching TRBD1 (6 bases). Germline V lookup: CDR1 MNHEY, CDR2 SMNVEV (reference sequence). V lost 4 bases and J lost 0, with 21 bases in between. The CDR3 has 18 residues. The CDR3 is CASSSPRGGNRLNTEAFF. For the CDR3, the DNA is TGTGCCAGCAGTTCCCCAAGAGGGGGGAATAGGCTGAACACTGAAGCTTTCTTT.

The rearrangement uses TRBV9 and TRBJ2-1; TRBD2 aligns across 9 bases. Germline assignment: CDR1 SGDLS and CDR2 YYNGEE. Trimming at V came to 2 bases and at J to 8 bases, leaving 8 bases not matched to a gene. CDR3 length equals 15 residues. CDR3: CASSVIAGALDEQFF. The CDR3 DNA follows: TGTGCCAGCAGCGTTATAGCGGGAGCCTTAGATGAGCAGTTCTTC. The complete variable domain, with remaining parts taken from reference TRBV9 and TRBJ2-1, reads DSGVTQTPKHLITATGQRVTLRCSPRSGDLSVYWYQQSLDQGLQFLIQYYNGEERAKGNILERFSAQQFPDLHSELNLSSLELGDSALYFCASSVIAGALDEQFFGPGTRLTVL.